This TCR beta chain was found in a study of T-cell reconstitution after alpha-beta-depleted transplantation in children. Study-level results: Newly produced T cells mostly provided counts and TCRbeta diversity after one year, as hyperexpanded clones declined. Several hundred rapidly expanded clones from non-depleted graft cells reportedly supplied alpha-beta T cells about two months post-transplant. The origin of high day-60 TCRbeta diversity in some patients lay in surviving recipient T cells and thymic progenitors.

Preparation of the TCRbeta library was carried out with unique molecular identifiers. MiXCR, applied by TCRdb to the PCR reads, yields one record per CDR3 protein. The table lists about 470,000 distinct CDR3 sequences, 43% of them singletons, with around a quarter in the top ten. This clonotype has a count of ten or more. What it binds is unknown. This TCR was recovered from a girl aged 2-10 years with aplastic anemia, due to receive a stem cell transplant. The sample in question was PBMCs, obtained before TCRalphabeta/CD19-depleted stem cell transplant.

Here the CDR3 DNA reads TGCGCCAGCAGCTTGGGGGACCGTAACAATGAGCAGTTCTTC. Its translation: CASSLGDRNNEQFF. The chain combines TRBV5-1 with TRBJ2-1; D could derive from TRBD1 or TRBD2 (5 bases each). With 0 bases removed from V and 5 bases from J, the gap between germline ends came to 9 bases. CDR3 length: 14 amino acids. The germline V gene encodes CDR1 SGHRS and CDR2 YFSETQ.